These 9 T cell receptor beta chains originate from one sample sequenced in a study of a mutant IDH1 vaccine in newly diagnosed glioma. Time point given: week 23, last vaccination. Each vaccine dose was 300 ug of mutant IDH1 20-mer peptide, with topical imiquimod. These receptors have no known antigen. Libraries were prepared by immunoSEQ multiplex PCR; TCRdb keeps only in-frame clonotypes and omits some of them. The table lists about 56,000 clones, 75% to 90% of them singletons, with roughly 1.5% in the top ten. The sequenced sample was PBMCs, obtained from a glioma patient whose treatment included an IDH1 peptide vaccine. Every receptor here comes from a man in his forties with glioma.

This chain uses TRBV11-1 with TRBJ2-5; D is possibly TRBD1 (6 bases). This CDR3 spans 15 amino acids. Trimming cost V 4 bases and J 5 bases, with 17 bases left between them. Germline V gives CDR1 SGHAT, CDR2 FQDESV (reference sequence). CDR3 sequence: CASSSPIRGGETQYF. CDR3 nucleotides: TGTGCCAGCAGCTCCCCGATCAGGGGCGGGGAGACCCAGTACTTC.

The chain links TRBV10-3 to TRBJ2-3; 8 nucleotides agree with TRBD2. Per germline, CDR1 ENHRY and CDR2 SYGVKD. The CDR3 spans 14 residues. The V segment lost 4 bases and the J segment 2 bases; nucleotides outside the gene matches: 2. In nucleotides, the CDR3 is TGTGCCATCAGTGCCGGGAGGGCCACAGATACGCAGTATTTT. As protein: CAISAGRATDTQYF.

The chain has TRBV6-5 and TRBJ1-1; D possibly corresponds to TRBD1 (5 bases). CDR1 and CDR2 from the germline V gene are MNHEY and SVGAGI. Trimming left V 10 bases short and J 0 bases short, with 12 bases between. This CDR3 spans 13 amino acids. The CDR3 DNA reads TGTGCCACCTTCCGGGGGATGAACACTGAAGCTTTCTTT. As protein: CATFRGMNTEAFF.

The V call is TRBV5-6, the J call TRBJ1-1, with unresolved D. CDR3 length equals 12 residues. Germline V CDR1 and CDR2: SGHDT, YYEEEE. The V gene lost 0 bases and the J gene lost 7 bases, with 7 bases spanning the gap. The CDR3, as DNA: TGTGCCAGCAGCTTGGTCTCTGGTGAAGCTTTCTTT. This codes for CASSLVSGEAFF.

This chain joins TRBV6-5 and TRBJ2-3; TRBD1 or TRBD2 may be the D gene (5 bases each). CDR3 size: 15 residues. Germline V gene lookup returns CDR1 MNHEY and CDR2 SVGAGI. The V gene lost 5 bases and the J gene lost 2 bases, with 14 bases spanning the gap. This CDR3 reads CASSHPGTDTDTQYF. The DNA of the CDR3 is TGTGCCAGCAGTCACCCCGGGACGGACACAGATACGCAGTATTTT.

The chain uses TRBV5-1 and TRBJ2-1; D may be TRBD1 (6 bases). V was pared by 6 bases and J by 6 bases, with 13 bases between. The CDR3 loop spans 13 amino acids. Germline V lookup: CDR1 SGHRS, CDR2 YFSETQ. The DNA for the CDR3 is TGCGCCAGCATGCTCCAGGGGCGCAATGAGCAGTTCTTC. Translating gives CASMLQGRNEQFF.

The genes are TRBV7-9 and TRBJ2-2; no clear D. The CDR3 sequence is 13 residues long. Germline values: CDR1 SEHNR, CDR2 FQNEAQ (reference sequence). Trimming left V 5 bases short and J 6 bases short, with 10 bases between. For the CDR3, the DNA is TGTGCCAGCAGCGCTAATTCCGCCGGGGAGCTGTTTTTT. Translated, it gives CASSANSAGELFF.

The chain joins TRBV7-9 to TRBJ2-2; D remains ambiguous. The CDR3 has 16 residues. Germline V lookup: CDR1 SEHNR, CDR2 FQNEAQ (reference sequence). Trimming took 7 bases from V and 1 from J, leaving 16 bases between them. The DNA for the CDR3 is TGTGCCAGCATCCCACCAGGATCGGAGAACACCGGGGAGCTGTTTTTT. Translating it yields CASIPPGSENTGELFF.

The gene calls are TRBV2 and TRBJ2-7; the D call may be TRBD1 or TRBD2 (5 bases each). The CDR3 extends over 13 amino acids. CDR1 and CDR2 (germline): SNHLY, FYNNEI. Between the trimmed V and J ends, which lost 6 bases and 9 bases, there was a span of 18 bases. The CDR3 reads CASRDGTGWGQYF. The CDR3 bases are TGTGCCAGCAGAGACGGGACGGGCTGGGGGCAGTACTTC.